This T cell receptor (beta chain) comes out of a study of regulatory T cells in long-lasting Graves disease. Whole-study findings and limits: Graves' patients with persistent disease showed TCR diversity lower than patients newly diagnosed. Public clonotype sharing was higher in persistent than newly diagnosed patients.

The time point was: persistent/refractory GD, antithyroid drugs over 5 years with positive TRAb. From RNA extracted from PBMCs, the TCR library was made. Through Arm-PCR of CDR3 regions and iRepertoire HTBI primers, TCR beta libraries were built. TCRdb re-derived calls from the multiplex PCR reads in MiXCR, one entry per CDR3 protein. Of about 470,000 distinct CDR3 sequences in the sample, around 20% were seen once. This clonotype showed up many times. The antigen remains unidentified. A junction boundary mismatches the germline segment, possibly from a read error. Germline V gene lookup returns CDR1 SGHRS and CDR2 YFSETQ. The CDR3 covers 14 residues.

The chain has TRBV5-1 and TRBJ2-7; possible D gene TRBD1, 6 bases. The source was peripheral blood mononuclear cells (PBMCs), collected when the disease was refractory, from a patient treated with antithyroid drugs. This clonotype was sampled from a female donor with Graves disease. In DNA form, the CDR3 reads TGTGCCAGCAGCTTTTACACAGGGAACTACGAGCAGTACTTC. It is translated as CASSFYTGNYEQYF.